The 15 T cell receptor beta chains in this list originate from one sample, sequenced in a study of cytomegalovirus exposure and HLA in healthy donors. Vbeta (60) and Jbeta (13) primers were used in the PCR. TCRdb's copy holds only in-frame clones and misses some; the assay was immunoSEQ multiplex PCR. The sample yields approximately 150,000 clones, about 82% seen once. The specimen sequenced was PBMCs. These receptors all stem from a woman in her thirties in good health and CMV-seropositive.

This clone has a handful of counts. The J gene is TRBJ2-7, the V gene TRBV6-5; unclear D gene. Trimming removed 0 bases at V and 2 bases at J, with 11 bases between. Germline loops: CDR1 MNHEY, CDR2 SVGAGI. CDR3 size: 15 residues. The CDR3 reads CASSYSPDGAYEQYF. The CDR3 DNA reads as TGTGCCAGCAGTTACTCGCCAGATGGAGCCTACGAGCAGTACTTC.

CDR3: CASSRSYTDTQYF. CDR3 nucleotide sequence: TGTGCCAGCAGCCGATCCTACACAGATACGCAGTATTTT. The chain has TRBV7-9 and TRBJ2-3; D not resolved. CDR1 is SEHNR, CDR2 FQNEAQ, per germline (reference sequence). The CDR3 contains 13 residues. V lost 5 bases to trimming and J lost 2 bases, with 8 bases between them. Complete variable domain (other parts from reference TRBV7-9 and TRBJ2-3): DTGVSQNPRHKITKRGQNVTFRCDPISEHNRLYWYRQTLGQGPEFLTYFQNEAQLEKSRLLSDRFSAERPKGSFSTLEIQRTEQGDSAMYLCASSRSYTDTQYFGPGTRLTVL.

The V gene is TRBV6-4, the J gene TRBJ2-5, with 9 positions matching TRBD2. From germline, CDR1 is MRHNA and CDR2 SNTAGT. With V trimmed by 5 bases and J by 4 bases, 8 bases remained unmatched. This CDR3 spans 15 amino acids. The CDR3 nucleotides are TGTGCCAGCAGTCCTAGCGGGGACGGTGGAGAGACCCAGTACTTC. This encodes CASSPSGDGGETQYF.

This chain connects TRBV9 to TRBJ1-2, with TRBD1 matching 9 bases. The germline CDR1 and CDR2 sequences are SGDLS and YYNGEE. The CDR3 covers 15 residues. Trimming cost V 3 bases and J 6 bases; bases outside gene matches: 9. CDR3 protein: CASSGPGQGVNGYTF. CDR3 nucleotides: TGTGCCAGCAGCGGACCGGGACAGGGTGTAAATGGCTACACCTTC.

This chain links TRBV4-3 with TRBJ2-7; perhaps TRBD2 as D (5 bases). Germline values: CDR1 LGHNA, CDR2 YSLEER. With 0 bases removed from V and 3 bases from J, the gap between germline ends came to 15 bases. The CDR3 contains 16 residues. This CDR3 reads CASSQDYTGVYYEQYF. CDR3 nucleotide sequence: TGCGCCAGCAGCCAAGATTATACCGGGGTCTACTACGAGCAGTACTTC.

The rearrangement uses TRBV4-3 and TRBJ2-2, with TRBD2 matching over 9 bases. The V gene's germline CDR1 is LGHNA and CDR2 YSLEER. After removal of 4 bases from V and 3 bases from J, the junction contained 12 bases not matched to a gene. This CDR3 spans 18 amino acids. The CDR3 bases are TGCGCCAGCAGCCGCGTGCCCGGAGCGGGGGGCCACACCGGGGAGCTGTTTTTT. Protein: CASSRVPGAGGHTGELFF.

The CDR3 protein is CASSPRSEVGNQPQHF. The CDR3 DNA follows: TGTGCCAGCAGCCCGAGGAGTGAGGTAGGCAATCAGCCCCAGCATTTT. The rearrangement uses TRBV9 and TRBJ1-5, with no clear D. Trimming took off 4 bases at V and 2 bases at J, with 16 bases between the two ends. From germline, CDR1 is SGDLS and CDR2 YYNGEE. The CDR3 length is 16 residues.

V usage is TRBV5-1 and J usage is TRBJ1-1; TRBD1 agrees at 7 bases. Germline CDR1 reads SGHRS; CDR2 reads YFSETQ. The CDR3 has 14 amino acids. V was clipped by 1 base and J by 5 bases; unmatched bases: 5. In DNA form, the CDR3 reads TGCGCCAGCAGCTTGTCTGGGGGACAGACTGAAGCTTTCTTT. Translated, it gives CASSLSGGQTEAFF.

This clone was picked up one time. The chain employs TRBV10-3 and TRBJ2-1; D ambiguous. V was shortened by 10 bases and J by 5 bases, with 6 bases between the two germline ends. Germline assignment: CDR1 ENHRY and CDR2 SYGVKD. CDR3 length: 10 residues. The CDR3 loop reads CATSDNEQFF. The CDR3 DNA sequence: TGTGCCACCTCGGACAATGAGCAGTTCTTC.

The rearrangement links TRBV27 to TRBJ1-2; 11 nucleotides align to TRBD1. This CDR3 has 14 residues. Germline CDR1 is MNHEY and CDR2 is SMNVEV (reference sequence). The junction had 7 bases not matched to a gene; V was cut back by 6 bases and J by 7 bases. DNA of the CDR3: TGTGCCAGCAGCCTGGGACAGGGGGTATTTGGCTACACCTTC. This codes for CASSLGQGVFGYTF.

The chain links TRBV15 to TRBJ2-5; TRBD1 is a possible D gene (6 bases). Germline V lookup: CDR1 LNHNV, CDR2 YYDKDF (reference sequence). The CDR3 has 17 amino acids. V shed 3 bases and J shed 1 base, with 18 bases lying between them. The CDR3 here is CATSSLWGTNPQETQYF. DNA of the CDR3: TGTGCCACCAGCAGCCTTTGGGGGACAAACCCCCAAGAGACCCAGTACTTC. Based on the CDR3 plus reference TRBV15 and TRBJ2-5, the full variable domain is DAMVIQNPRYQVTQFGKPVTLSCSQTLNHNVMYWYQQKSSQAPKLLFHYYDKDFNNEADTPDNFQSRRPNTSFCFLDIRSPGLGDTAMYLCATSSLWGTNPQETQYFGPGTRLLVL.

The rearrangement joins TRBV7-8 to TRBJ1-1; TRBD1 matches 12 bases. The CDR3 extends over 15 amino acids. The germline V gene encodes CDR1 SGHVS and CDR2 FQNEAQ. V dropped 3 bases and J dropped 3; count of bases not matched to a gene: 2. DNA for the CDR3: TGTGCCAGCAGCTTTGGGGACAGGGGGCACACTGAAGCTTTCTTT. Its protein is CASSFGDRGHTEAFF.

CDR3 protein: CASSQWTSGEETQYF. CDR3 in DNA: TGCGCCAGCAGCCAATGGACTAGCGGGGAAGAGACCCAGTACTTC. This chain joins TRBV4-3 and TRBJ2-5, with TRBD2 identical over 12 bases. V lost 2 bases to trimming and J lost 3 bases; unmatched junction nucleotides: 1. This CDR3 region has 15 residues. Germline CDR1 LGHNA, CDR2 YSLEER.

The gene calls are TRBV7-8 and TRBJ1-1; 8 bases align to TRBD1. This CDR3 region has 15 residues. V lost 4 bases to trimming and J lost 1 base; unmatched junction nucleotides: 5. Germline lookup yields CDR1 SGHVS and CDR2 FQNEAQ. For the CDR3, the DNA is TGTGCCAGCAGCTGGACAGGGAGGGGGAACACTGAAGCTTTCTTT. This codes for CASSWTGRGNTEAFF.

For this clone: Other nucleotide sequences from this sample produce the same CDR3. CDR3 amino acids: CASSRTGGETQYF. The CDR3 region has the DNA TGTGCCAGCAGTAGGACAGGGGGCGAGACCCAGTACTTC. The chain joins TRBV6-5 to TRBJ2-5, with 11 bases aligning to TRBD1. Trimming took 5 bases from V and 5 from J; bases not matched to a gene: 1. CDR1 is MNHEY, CDR2 SVGAGI, per germline. The CDR3 contains 13 residues.